The present entry profiles one T cell receptor (beta chain) with its context. Its antigen is unidentified. The junction departs from germline at one end; a sequencing error may be responsible. Sequencing used cDNA as its template, made by extracting RNA and reverse transcribing it. Libraries were prepared by immunoSEQ multiplex PCR; TCRdb keeps only in-frame clonotypes and omits some of them. The repertoire holds roughly 180,000 clones, with approximately 50% as singletons. The data were taken from a study of CD8+ T cells in alopecia areata. Study at large: Patients received oral tofacitinib, 5 to 10 mg twice daily, for moderate-to-severe alopecia areata.

Treatment of the sample: oral pan-JAK inhibitor, 5-10 mg twice daily. Study-wide results and caveats: Whether baseline CD8+ expansion is linked to response remains uncertain, given a single nonresponder.

From germline, CDR1 is PRHDT and CDR2 FYEKMQ (reference sequence). This CDR3 has 13 amino acids. Sequences were derived from CD8+ T cells sorted from blood, sampled around week 53, from a patient treated with tofacitinib. The V gene is TRBV13, the J gene TRBJ2-7; 9 bases match TRBD1. The receptor comes from a human donor with alopecia areata. DNA of the CDR3: TGTGCCAGCAGCGTAGGACAGGGGTTCGAGCAGTACTTC. This codes for CASSVGQGFEQYF.